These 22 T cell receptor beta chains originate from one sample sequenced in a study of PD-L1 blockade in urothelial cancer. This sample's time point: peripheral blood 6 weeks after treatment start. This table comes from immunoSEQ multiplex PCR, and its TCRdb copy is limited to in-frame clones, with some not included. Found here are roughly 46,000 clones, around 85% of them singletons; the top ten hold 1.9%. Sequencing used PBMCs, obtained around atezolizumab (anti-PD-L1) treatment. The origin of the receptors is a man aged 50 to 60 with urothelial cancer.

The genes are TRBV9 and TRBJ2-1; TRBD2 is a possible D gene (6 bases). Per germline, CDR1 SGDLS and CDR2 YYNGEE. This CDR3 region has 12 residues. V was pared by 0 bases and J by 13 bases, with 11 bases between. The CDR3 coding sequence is TGTGCCAGCAGCGTAGGACTAGGGGAACAGTTCTTC. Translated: CASSVGLGEQFF.

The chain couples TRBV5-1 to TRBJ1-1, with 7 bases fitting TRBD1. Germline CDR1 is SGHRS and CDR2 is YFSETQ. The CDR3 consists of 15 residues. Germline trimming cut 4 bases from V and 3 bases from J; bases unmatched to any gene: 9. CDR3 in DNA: TGCGCCAGCAGCGCCCCAGGGGGATCGGACACTGAAGCTTTCTTT. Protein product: CASSAPGGSDTEAFF.

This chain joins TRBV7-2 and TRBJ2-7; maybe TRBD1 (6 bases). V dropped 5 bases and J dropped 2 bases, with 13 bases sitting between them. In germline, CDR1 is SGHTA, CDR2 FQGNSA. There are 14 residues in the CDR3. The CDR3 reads CASSTGLGAYEQYF. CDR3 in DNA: TGTGCCAGCAGCACAGGGCTGGGGGCCTACGAGCAGTACTTC. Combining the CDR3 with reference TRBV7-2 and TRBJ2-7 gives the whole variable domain GAGVSQSPSNKVTEKGKDVELRCDPISGHTALYWYRQSLGQGLEFLIYFQGNSAPDKSGLPSDRFSAERTGGSVSTLTIQRTQQEDSAVYLCASSTGLGAYEQYFGPGTRLTVT.

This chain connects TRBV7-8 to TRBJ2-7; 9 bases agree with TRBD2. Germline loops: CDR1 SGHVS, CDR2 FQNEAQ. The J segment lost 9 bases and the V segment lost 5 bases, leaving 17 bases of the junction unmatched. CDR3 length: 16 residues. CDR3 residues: CASSPSPSGAGWGQYF. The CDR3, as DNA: TGTGCCAGCAGCCCGAGCCCTAGCGGGGCAGGGTGGGGGCAGTACTTC.

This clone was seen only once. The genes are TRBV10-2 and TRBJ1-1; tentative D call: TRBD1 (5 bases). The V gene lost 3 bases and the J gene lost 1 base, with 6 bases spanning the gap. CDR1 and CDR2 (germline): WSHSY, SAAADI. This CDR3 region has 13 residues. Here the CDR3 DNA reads TGCGCCAGCAGTGACACAGGGAACACTGAAGCTTTCTTT. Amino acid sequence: CASSDTGNTEAFF.

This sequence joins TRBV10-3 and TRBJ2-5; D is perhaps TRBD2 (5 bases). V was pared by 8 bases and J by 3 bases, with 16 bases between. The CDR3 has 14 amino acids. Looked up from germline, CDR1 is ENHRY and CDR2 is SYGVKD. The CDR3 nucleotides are TGTGCCATCGAGGAAGAGTACGGGAAAGAGACCCAGTACTTC. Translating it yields CAIEEEYGKETQYF.

The CDR3 loop reads CASSLAGAGAETQYF. For the CDR3, the DNA is TGTGCCAGCAGCTTAGCAGGGGCAGGGGCAGAGACCCAGTACTTC. V is TRBV7-7 and J is TRBJ2-5; tentative D call: TRBD1 (6 bases). The V gene's germline CDR1 is SSHAT and CDR2 FNYEAQ (reference sequence). The CDR3 consists of 15 residues. Trimming took off 0 bases at V and 4 bases at J, with 12 bases between the two ends.

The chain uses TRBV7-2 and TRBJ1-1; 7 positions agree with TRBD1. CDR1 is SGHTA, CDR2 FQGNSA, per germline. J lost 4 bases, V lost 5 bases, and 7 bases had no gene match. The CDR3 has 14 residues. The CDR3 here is CASSLSTGSTEAFF. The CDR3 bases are TGTGCCAGCAGCCTATCGACAGGGAGCACTGAAGCTTTCTTT.

CDR3 sequence (DNA): TGTGCCAGCAGACCCGGGACTAGCTTCTACAATGAGCAGTTCTTC. Protein sequence: CASRPGTSFYNEQFF. The J gene is TRBJ2-1, the V gene TRBV2, with TRBD2 matching 9 bases. J gave up 3 bases and V 6 bases, and 6 bases lay outside the gene matches. CDR3 size: 15 residues. Germline V gene lookup returns CDR1 SNHLY and CDR2 FYNNEI.

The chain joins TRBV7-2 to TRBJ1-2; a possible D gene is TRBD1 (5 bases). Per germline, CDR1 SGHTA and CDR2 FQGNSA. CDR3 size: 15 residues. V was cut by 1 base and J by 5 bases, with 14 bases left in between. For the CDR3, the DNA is TGTGCCAGCAGCTTAGATCCCGGGGGAGTGTATGGCTACACCTTC. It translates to CASSLDPGGVYGYTF.

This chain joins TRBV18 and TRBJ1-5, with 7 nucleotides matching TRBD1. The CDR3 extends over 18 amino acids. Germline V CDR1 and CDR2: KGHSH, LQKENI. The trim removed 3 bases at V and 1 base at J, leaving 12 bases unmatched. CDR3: CASSPRARGTGSNQPQHF. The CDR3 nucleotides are TGTGCCAGCTCACCTCGGGCCAGGGGGACCGGGAGCAATCAGCCCCAGCATTTT. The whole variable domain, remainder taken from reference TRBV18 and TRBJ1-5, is NAGVMQNPRHLVRRRGQEARLRCSPMKGHSHVYWYRQLPEEGLKFMVYLQKENIIDESGMPKERFSAEFPKEGPSILRIQQVVRGDSAAYFCASSPRARGTGSNQPQHFGDGTRLSIL.

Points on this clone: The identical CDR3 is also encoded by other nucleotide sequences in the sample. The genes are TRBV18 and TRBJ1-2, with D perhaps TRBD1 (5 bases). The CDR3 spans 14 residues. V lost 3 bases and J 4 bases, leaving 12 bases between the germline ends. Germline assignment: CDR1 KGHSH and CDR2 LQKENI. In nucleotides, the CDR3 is TGTGCCAGCTCACCCCCGACAGAATCCTATGGCTACACCTTC. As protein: CASSPPTESYGYTF.

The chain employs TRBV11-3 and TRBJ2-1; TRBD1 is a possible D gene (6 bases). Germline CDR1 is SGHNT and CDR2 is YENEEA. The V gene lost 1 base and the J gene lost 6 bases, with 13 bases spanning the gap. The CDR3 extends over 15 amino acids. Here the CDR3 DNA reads TGTGCCAGCAGCTTAGCTACAGGGTTAGGCAATGAGCAGTTCTTC. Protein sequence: CASSLATGLGNEQFF.

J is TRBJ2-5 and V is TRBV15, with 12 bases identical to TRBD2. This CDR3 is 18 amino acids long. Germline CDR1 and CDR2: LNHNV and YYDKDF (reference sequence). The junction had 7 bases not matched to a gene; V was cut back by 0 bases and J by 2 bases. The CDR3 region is CATSRDWDLAGGQETQYF. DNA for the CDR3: TGTGCCACCAGCAGAGATTGGGACCTAGCGGGGGGGCAAGAGACCCAGTACTTC. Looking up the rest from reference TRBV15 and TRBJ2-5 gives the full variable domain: DAMVIQNPRYQVTQFGKPVTLSCSQTLNHNVMYWYQQKSSQAPKLLFHYYDKDFNNEADTPDNFQSRRPNTSFCFLDIRSPGLGDTAMYLCATSRDWDLAGGQETQYFGPGTRLLVL.

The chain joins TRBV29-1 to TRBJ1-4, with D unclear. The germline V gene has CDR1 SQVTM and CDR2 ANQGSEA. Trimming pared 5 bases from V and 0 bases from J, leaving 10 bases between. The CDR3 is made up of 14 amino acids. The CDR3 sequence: CSVPGITTNEKLFF. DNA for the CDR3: TGCAGCGTTCCCGGGATAACAACTAATGAAAAACTGTTTTTT.

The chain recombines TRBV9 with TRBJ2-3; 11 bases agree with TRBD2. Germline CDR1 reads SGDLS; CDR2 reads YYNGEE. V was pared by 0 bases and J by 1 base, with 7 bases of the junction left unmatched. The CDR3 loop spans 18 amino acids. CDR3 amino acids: CASSVGGGSGGGTDTQYF. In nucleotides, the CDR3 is TGTGCCAGCAGCGTAGGGGGAGGTAGCGGGGGGGGCACAGATACGCAGTATTTT.

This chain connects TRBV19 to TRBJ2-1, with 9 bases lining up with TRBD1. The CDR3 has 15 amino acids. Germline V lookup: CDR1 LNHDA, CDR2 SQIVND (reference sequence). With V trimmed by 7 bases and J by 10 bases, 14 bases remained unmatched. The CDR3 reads CASTPGTGLFLEQFF. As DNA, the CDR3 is TGTGCCAGTACCCCCGGGACAGGGTTATTCCTGGAGCAGTTCTTC.

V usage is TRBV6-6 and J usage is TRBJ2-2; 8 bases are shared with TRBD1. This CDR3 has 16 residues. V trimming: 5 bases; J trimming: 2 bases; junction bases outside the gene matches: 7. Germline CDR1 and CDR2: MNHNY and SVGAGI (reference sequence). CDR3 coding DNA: TGTGCCAGCAGTCAGACAGGGGTGTTAAACACCGGGGAGCTGTTTTTT. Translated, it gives CASSQTGVLNTGELFF.

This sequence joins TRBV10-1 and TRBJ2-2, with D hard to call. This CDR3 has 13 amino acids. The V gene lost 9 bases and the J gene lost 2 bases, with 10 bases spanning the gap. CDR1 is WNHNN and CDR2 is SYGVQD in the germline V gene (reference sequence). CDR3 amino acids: CARRHDNTGELFF. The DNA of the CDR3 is TGCGCCAGGCGACATGATAACACCGGGGAGCTGTTTTTT.

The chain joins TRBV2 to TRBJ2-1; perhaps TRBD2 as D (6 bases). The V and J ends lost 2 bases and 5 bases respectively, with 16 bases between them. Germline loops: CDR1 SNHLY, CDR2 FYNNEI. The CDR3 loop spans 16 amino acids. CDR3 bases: TGTGCCAGCAGTGAAATATGGGGGGTATCCAACAATGAGCAGTTCTTC. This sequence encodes CASSEIWGVSNNEQFF.

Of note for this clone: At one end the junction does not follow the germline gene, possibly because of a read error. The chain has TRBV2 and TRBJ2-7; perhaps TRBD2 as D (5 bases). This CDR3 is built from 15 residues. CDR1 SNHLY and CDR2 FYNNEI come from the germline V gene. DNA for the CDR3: TGTGCCAGCACTGAACGTGCCGCCGGCGGGTACGAGCAGTACTTC. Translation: CASTERAAGGYEQYF.

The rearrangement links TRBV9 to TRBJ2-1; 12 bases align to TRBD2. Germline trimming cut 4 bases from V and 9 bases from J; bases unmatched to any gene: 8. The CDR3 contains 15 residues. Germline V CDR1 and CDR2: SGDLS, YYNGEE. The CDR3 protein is CASSTTTSGSGEQFF. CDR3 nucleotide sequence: TGTGCCAGCAGCACAACGACTAGCGGGAGCGGTGAGCAGTTCTTC.